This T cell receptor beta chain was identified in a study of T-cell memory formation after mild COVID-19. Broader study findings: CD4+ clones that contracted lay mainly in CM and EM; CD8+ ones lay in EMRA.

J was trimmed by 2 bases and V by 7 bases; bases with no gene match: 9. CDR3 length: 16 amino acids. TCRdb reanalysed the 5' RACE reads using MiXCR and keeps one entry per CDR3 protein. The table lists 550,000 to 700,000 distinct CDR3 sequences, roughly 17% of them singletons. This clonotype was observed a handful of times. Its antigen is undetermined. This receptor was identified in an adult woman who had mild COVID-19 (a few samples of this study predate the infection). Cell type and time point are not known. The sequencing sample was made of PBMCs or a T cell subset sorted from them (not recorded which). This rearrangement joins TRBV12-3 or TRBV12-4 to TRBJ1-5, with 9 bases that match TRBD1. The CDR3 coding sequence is TGTGCCAGCACCACCTCGACAGGGGGTGGCAATCAGCCCCAGCATTTT. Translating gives CASTTSTGGGNQPQHF.